This TCR beta chain was documented in a study of blood T cell repertoires in COVID-19. Whole-study context: COVID-19 samples from acute and convalescent phases originated in the United States, Italy and Spain. T cells, B-cell-depleted T cells, or PBMCs provided the cDNA or gDNA that served as material.

In the authors' workflow: Estimation of nucleated cell counts was performed using reference gene primer amplification. The assay was immunoSEQ multiplex PCR, and TCRdb's table has in-frame clones only and misses some. V and J calls and clone size follow that table, whereas D and trimming were derived from the DNA. The data contain fewer than 85,000 clones, more than 65% of them seen just once; the ten biggest clones take up approximately 29%. V lost 4 bases and J lost 2, with 13 bases in between. The CDR3 consists of 15 residues. Germline V gene lookup returns CDR1 SGHRS and CDR2 YFSETQ. The sequencing input was peripheral blood. The chain carries TRBV5-1 and TRBJ1-3, with D maybe TRBD1 (5 bases). The clonotype originates from a human donor in a cohort sampled during active COVID-19. DNA of the CDR3: TGCGCCAGCAGCCCCAGGGCTTCGGCTGGAAACACCATATATTTT. Translation: CASSPRASAGNTIYF.